This record looks at one T cell receptor beta chain sequence and its context. The sample comes from a study of CD8 T cells in Susac syndrome. Sequencing of TCR beta was undertaken in CD8+ and CD4+ T cells derived from blood. The multiple sclerosis control group consisted of treatment-naive patients whose relapsing-remitting disease, which was either stable or active, fulfilled revised McDonald criteria. The CD8+ and CD4+ T cells were isolated magnetically using a negative isolation approach, whereas the TEMRA cells were enriched by FACS. The germline V gene has CDR1 KGHDR and CDR2 SFDVKD. The CDR3 has 13 residues. The ends were cut back, 2 bases at V and 9 bases at J, with 10 bases in the middle. Reverse transcription of about 0.5 to 1 ug RNA was performed with random hexamers. An immunoSEQ multiplex PCR generated amplified TCR beta CDR3 products spanning 54 Vbeta and 13 Jbeta. Via MiXCR, TCRdb re-called the immunoSEQ multiplex PCR reads, giving one row per CDR3 protein. The sample includes a few hundred thousand distinct CDR3 sequences, approximately 92% of them seen just once.

The specimen sequenced was CD4+ T cells from PBMCs. The chain has TRBV24-1 and TRBJ2-1; D unclear. The sequence was obtained from a human donor with multiple sclerosis. The CDR3 region has the DNA TGTGCCACCAGTGATTCATGGGGTTTTGAGCAGTTCTTC. It specifies CATSDSWGFEQFF.